Included here is one TCR beta chain sequence, with context. This sample was included in a study of blood T cell repertoires in COVID-19. Original processing methods: Cell counts per sample came from amplifying reference gene primers. The table came from immunoSEQ multiplex PCR; TCRdb's copy has only in-frame clones and leaves some out. That table is the source of V, J and clone size, and D and trimming were worked out from the DNA. Counted here are hundreds of thousands of clones, approximately 91% occurring once; the ten biggest clones make up 5.5% to 6.5%. The CDR3 loop spans 15 amino acids. Deletions cut 6 bases from V and 0 bases from J, with 14 bases between. Germline CDR1 reads KGHSH; CDR2 reads LQKENI.

The clonotype was recovered from a man in his sixties who had recovered from COVID-19. The V call is TRBV18, the J call TRBJ1-1, with D maybe TRBD1 (6 bases). Sequencing was performed on peripheral blood. CDR3 protein: CASSPSGEMNTEAFF. In nucleotides, the CDR3 is TGTGCCAGCTCCCCCTCAGGGGAAATGAACACTGAAGCTTTCTTT.